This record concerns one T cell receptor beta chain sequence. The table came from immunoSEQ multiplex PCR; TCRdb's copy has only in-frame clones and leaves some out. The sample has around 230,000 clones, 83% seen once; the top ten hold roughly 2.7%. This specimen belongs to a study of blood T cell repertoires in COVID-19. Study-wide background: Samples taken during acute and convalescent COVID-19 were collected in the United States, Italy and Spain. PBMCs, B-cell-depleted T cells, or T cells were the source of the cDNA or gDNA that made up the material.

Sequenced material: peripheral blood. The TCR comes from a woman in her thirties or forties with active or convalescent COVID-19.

CDR3 sequence reads: CASSLAGLSSYEQYF. The DNA of the CDR3 is TGTGCCAGCAGCTTGGCAGGGCTGAGCTCCTACGAGCAGTACTTC. The gene calls are TRBV11-3 and TRBJ2-7, with D tentatively TRBD1 (5 bases). The V end lost 3 bases, the J end lost 0 bases, and 12 bases lay between the germline ends. Germline V gene data show CDR1 as SGHNT and CDR2 as YENEEA. The CDR3 runs 15 residues.